This entry lists 8 T cell receptor beta chains sequenced from one sample in a study of OX40 agonist ivuxolimab in advanced cancers. Here immunoSEQ multiplex PCR was the method, and the copy in TCRdb shows in-frame clones only, minus some. This sample has 30,000 to 45,000 clones, with around 90% found just once. Sequencing used CD4+ or CD8+ T cells sorted from blood, obtained in a trial of the OX40 agonist ivuxolimab. These receptors came from an adult with an advanced solid tumor such as melanoma, head and neck, liver or kidney cancer.

The chain has TRBV28 and TRBJ1-5, with a tentative D call TRBD1 (6 bases). Trimming took 7 bases from V and 7 from J, leaving 11 bases between them. CDR3 length equals 12 residues. Germline V gene lookup returns CDR1 MDHEN and CDR2 SYDVKM. The CDR3 nucleotides are TGTGCCAGCAAATGGGACACACAGCCCCAGCATTTT. This translates into CASKWDTQPQHF.

The chain carries TRBV27 and TRBJ2-1; tentative D call: TRBD2 (6 bases). This CDR3 comprises 13 residues. The V gene lost 8 bases and the J gene lost 8 bases, with 16 bases spanning the gap. Germline assignment: CDR1 MNHEY and CDR2 SMNVEV (reference sequence). The CDR3 DNA follows: TGTGCCAGCTCGTCCGGGACTGCGTATGAGCAGTTCTTC. Amino acids: CASSSGTAYEQFF.

The CDR3: CASSRTLAGLTDTQYF. The CDR3 coding sequence is TGTGCCAGCAGCCGAACCCTAGCGGGGCTCACAGATACGCAGTATTTT. This chain connects TRBV7-3 to TRBJ2-3; TRBD2 aligns across 9 bases. The CDR3 has 16 residues. The ends lost 5 bases at V and 2 bases at J; junction bases unmatched: 8. Per the germline V gene, CDR1 is SGHTA and CDR2 is FQGTGA.

The chain joins TRBV7-2 to TRBJ1-3, with D unresolved. This CDR3 contains 11 residues. Trimming stripped 5 bases from V and 3 bases from J, with 2 bases between. Germline CDR1 and CDR2: SGHTA and FQGNSA. CDR3 DNA sequence: TGTGCCAGCAGCGATGGAAACACCATATATTTT. Amino acid sequence: CASSDGNTIYF.

The chain is built from TRBV4-2 and TRBJ2-7; D is ambiguous. With 0 bases removed from V and 5 bases from J, the gap between germline ends came to 14 bases. The CDR3 totals 15 residues. Germline V gene data show CDR1 as LGHNA and CDR2 as YNFKEQ. This CDR3 is CASSQEWDSAHEQYF. CDR3 coding DNA: TGTGCCAGCAGCCAAGAATGGGATTCGGCCCACGAGCAGTACTTC.

CDR3 coding DNA: TGTGCCAGCAGCTTAGGATGGCGGTCCCCACAAGAGACCCAGTACTTC. Translated, it gives CASSLGWRSPQETQYF. The J gene is TRBJ2-5, the V gene TRBV7-2; no reliable D call. This CDR3 contains 16 residues. V lost 1 base and J lost 2, with 14 bases in between. Germline lookup yields CDR1 SGHTA and CDR2 FQGNSA.

The gene calls are TRBV7-9 and TRBJ2-3; 7 nucleotides align to TRBD1. Per germline, CDR1 SEHNR and CDR2 FQNEAQ (reference sequence). The CDR3 sequence is 14 residues long. V was clipped by 5 bases and J by 1 base; unmatched bases: 3. The CDR3 nucleotides read TGTGCCAGCAGCCGCGACAGGGGCACAGATACGCAGTATTTT. Amino acid sequence: CASSRDRGTDTQYF. Filled out from reference TRBV7-9 and TRBJ2-3, the complete variable domain reads DTGVSQNPRHKITKRGQNVTFRCDPISEHNRLYWYRQTLGQGPEFLTYFQNEAQLEKSRLLSDRFSAERPKGSFSTLEIQRTEQGDSAMYLCASSRDRGTDTQYFGPGTRLTVL.

The CDR3 is CASSQGRGVYETQYF. CDR3 in DNA: TGCGCCAGCAGCCAAGGACGGGGGGTTTACGAGACCCAGTACTTC. This chain connects TRBV4-3 to TRBJ2-5; 7 bases fit TRBD2. The CDR3 is made up of 15 amino acids. Germline trimming cut 1 base from V and 5 bases from J; bases unmatched to any gene: 7. The germline V gene has CDR1 LGHNA and CDR2 YSLEER.